This paragraph reports one T cell receptor (beta chain). Some clones are missing from TCRdb's copy, which holds only in-frame ones; the method was immunoSEQ multiplex PCR. In the table there are about 160,000 clones, around 92% of which are singletons. The CDR3 contains 15 residues. The junction had 10 bases not matched to a gene; V was cut back by 4 bases and J by 8 bases. Germline V CDR1 and CDR2: SGHRS, YFSETQ. These data are taken from a study of T cell responses to AZD1222 COVID-19 vaccine. This receptor was taken from an adult in good health. V is TRBV5-1 and J is TRBJ1-4; 8 nucleotides line up with TRBD1. Sample: peripheral blood, taken on day 0 of AZD1222 vaccination. The CDR3 spells CASSPGQGRAEKLFF. The CDR3 region has the DNA TGCGCCAGCAGCCCCGGACAGGGAAGAGCGGAAAAACTGTTTTTT.